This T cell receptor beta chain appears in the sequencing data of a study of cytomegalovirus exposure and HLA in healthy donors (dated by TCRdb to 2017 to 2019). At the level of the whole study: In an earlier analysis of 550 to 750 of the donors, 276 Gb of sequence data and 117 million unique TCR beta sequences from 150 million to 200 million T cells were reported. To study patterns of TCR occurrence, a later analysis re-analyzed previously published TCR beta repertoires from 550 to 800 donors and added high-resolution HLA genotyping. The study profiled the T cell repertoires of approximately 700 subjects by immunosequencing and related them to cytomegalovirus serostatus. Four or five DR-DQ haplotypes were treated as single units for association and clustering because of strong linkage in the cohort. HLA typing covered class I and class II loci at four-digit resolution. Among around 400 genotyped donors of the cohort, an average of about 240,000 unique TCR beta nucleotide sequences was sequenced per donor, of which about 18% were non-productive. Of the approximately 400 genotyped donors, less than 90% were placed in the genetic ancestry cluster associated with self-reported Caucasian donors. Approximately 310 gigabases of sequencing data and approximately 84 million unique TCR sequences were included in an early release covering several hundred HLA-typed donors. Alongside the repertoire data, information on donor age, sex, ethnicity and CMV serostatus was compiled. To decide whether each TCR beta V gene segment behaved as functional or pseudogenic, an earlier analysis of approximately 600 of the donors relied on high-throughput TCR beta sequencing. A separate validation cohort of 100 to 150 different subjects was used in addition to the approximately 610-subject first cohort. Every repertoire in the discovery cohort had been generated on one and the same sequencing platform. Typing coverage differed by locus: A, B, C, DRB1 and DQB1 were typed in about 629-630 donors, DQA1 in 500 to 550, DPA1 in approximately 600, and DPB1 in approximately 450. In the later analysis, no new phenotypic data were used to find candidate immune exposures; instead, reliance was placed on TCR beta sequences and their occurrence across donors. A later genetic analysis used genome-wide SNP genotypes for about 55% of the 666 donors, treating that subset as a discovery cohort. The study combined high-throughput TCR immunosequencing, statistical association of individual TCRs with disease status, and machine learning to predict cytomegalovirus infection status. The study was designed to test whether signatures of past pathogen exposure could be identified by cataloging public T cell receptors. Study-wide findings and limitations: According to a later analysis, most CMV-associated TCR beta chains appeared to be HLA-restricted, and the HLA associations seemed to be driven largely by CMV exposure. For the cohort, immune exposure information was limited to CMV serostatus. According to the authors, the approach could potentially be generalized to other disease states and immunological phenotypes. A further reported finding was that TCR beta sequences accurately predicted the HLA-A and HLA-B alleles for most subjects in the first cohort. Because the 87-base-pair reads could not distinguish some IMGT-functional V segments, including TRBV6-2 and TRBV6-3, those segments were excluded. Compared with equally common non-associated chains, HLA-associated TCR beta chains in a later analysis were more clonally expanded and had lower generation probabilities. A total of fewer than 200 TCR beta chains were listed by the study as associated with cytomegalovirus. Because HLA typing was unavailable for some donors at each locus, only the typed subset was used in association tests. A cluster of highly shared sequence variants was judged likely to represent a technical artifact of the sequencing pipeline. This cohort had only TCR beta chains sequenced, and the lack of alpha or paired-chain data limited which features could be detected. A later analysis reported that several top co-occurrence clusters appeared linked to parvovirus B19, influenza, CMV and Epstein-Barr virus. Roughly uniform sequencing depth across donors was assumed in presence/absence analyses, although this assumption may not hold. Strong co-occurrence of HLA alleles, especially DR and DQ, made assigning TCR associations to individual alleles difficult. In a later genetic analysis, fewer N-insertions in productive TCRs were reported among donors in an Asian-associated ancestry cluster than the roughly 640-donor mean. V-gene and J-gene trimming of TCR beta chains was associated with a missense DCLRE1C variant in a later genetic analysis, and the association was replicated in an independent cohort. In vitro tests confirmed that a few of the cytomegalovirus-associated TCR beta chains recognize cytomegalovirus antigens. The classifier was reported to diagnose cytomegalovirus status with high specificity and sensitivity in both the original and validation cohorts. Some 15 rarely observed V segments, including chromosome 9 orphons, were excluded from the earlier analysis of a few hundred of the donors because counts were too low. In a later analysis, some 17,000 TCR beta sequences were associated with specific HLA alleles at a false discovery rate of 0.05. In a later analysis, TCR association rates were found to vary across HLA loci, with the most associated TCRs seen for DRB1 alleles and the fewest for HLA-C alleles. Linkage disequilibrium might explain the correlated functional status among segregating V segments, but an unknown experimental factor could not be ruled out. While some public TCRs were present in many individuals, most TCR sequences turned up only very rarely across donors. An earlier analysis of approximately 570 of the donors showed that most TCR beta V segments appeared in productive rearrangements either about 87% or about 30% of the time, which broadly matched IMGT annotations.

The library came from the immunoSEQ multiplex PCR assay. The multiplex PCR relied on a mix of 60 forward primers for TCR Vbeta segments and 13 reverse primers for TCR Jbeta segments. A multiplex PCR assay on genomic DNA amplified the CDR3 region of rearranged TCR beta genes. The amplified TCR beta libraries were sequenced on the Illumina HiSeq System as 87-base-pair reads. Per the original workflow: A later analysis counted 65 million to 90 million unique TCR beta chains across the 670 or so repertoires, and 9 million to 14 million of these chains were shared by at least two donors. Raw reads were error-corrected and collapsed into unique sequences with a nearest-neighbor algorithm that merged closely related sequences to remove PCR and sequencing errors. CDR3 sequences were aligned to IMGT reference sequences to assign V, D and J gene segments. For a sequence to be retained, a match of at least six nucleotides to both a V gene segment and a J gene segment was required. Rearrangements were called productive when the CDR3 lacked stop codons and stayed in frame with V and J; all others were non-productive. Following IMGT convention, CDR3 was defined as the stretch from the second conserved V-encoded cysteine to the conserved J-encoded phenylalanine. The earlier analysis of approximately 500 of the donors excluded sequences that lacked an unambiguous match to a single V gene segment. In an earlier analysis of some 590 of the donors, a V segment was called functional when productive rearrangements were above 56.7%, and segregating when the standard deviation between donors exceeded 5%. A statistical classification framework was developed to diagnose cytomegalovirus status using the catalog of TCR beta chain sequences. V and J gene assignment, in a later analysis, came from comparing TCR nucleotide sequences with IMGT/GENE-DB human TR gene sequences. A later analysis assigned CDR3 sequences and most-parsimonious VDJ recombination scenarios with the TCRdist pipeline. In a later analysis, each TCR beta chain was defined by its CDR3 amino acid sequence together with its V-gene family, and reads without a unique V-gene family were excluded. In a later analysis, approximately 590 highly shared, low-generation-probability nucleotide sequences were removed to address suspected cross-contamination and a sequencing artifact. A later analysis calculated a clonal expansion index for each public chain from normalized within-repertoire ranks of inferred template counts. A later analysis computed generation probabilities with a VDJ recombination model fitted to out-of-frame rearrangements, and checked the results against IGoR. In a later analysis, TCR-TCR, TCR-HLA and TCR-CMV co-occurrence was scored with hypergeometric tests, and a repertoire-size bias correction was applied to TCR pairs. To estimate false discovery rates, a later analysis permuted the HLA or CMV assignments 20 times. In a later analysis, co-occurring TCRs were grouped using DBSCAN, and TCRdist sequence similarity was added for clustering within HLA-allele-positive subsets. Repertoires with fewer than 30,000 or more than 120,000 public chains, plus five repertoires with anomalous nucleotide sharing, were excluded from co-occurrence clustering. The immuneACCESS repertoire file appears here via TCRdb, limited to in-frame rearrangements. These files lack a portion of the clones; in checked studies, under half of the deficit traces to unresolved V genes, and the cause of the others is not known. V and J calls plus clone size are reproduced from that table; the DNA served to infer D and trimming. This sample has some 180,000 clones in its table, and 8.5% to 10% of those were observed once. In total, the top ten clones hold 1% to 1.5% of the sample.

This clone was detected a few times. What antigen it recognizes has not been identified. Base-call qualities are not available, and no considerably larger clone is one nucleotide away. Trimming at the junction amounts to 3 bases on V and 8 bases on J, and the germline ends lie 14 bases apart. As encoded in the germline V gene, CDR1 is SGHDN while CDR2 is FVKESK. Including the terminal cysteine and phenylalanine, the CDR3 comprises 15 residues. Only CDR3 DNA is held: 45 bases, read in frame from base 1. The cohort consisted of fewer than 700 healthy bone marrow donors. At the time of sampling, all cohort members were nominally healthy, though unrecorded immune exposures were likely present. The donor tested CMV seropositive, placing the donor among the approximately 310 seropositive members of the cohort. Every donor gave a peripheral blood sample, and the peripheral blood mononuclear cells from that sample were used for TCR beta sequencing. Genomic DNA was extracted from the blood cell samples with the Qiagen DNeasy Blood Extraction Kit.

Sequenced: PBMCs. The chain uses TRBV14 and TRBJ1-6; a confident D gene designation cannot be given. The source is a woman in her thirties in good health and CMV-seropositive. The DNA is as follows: TGTGCCAGCAGCCATGTCGACGGGAGCTATTCACCCCTCCACTTT. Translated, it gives CASSHVDGSYSPLHF.